This T cell receptor (beta chain) was observed in a study of blood T cell repertoires in COVID-19. Background on the study: T cells, B-cell-depleted T cells, or PBMCs supplied cDNA or gDNA.

The germline V gene encodes CDR1 LNHNV and CDR2 YYDKDF (reference sequence). The CDR3 spans 18 residues. With V trimmed by 3 bases and J by 2 bases, 11 bases remained unmatched. TCRdb keeps only in-frame clones here, not all; method: immunoSEQ multiplex PCR. The table records 200,000 to 250,000 clones, over 80% of them present only once. V usage is TRBV15 and J usage is TRBJ2-1; 9 bases agree with TRBD1. The sample consisted of peripheral blood. This TCR was recovered from a man aged 25 to 40 with COVID-19, enrolled during active disease. CDR3 DNA sequence: TGTGCCACCAGCAGCGGACAGGGGTTCAGTCTTCCCTACAATGAGCAGTTCTTC. Its translation: CATSSGQGFSLPYNEQFF.